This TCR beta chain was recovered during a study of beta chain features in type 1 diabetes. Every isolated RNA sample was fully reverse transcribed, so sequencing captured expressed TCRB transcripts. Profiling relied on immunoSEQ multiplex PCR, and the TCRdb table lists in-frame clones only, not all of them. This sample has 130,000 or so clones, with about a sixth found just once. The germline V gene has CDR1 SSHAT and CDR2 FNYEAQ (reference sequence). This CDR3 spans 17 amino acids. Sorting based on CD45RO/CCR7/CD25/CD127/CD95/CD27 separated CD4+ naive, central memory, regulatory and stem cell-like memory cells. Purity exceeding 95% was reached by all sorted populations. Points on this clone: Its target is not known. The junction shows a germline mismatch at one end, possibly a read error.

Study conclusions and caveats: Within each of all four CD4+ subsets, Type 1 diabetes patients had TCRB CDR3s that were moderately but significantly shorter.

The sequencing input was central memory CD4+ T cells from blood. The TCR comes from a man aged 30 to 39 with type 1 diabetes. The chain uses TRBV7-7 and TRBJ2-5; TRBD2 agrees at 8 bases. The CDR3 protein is CASSLDIPSGSQETQYF. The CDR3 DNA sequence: TGTGCTAGCAGCTTAGATATACCTAGCGGGTCCCAAGAGACCCAGTACTTC.